This TCR beta chain was sequenced during a study of blood T cell repertoires in COVID-19. Study-level background: From T cells, B-cell-depleted T cells, or PBMCs came the material, which was cDNA or gDNA.

The method was immunoSEQ multiplex PCR; TCRdb's version includes in-frame clones alone and lacks a portion of them. The repertoire holds approximately 260,000 clones, with about 80% as singletons. The V gene lost 0 bases and the J gene lost 1 base, with 15 bases spanning the gap. This CDR3 spans 17 amino acids. Sequenced sample: PBMCs or T cells enriched from blood (not recorded which). The genes are TRBV23-1 and TRBJ1-1; D is perhaps TRBD1 (6 bases). TRBV23-1 is recorded as an ORF, its role being uncertain. The sequence was collected from a man in his forties or fifties who had recovered from COVID-19. The chain's CDR3 is CASSQSYRENPNTEAFF. DNA for the CDR3: TGCGCCAGCAGTCAATCGTACAGGGAGAACCCGAACACTGAAGCTTTCTTT.